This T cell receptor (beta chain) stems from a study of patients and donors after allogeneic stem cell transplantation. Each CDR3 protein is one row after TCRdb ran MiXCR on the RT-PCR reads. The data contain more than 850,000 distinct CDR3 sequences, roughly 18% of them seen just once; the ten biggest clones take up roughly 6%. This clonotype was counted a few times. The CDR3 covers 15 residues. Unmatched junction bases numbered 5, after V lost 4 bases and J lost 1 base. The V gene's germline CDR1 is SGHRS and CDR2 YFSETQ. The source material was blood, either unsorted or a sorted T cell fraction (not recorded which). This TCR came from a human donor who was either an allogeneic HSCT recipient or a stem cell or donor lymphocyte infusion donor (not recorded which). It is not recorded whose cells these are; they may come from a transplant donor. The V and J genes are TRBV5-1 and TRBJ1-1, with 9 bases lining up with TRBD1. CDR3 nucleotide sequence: TGCGCCAGCAGCAAGGGGACAGGGCCGAACACTGAAGCTTTCTTT. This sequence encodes CASSKGTGPNTEAFF.